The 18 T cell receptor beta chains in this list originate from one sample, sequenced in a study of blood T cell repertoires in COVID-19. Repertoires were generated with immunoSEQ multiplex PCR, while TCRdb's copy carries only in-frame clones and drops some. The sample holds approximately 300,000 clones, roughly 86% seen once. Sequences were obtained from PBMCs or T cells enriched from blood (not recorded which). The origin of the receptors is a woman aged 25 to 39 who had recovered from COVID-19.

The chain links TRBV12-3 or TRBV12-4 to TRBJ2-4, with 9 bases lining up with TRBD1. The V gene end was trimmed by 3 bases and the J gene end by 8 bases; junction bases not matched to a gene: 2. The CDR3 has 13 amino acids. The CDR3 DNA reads TGTGCCAGCAGTTTTGACAGGGGGGACATTCAGTACTTC. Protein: CASSFDRGDIQYF.

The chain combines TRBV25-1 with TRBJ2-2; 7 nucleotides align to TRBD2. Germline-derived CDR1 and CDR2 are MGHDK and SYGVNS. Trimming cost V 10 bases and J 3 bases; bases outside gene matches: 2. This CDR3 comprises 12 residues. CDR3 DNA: TGTGCCACCGCGGGGGACACCGGGGAGCTGTTTTTT. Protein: CATAGDTGELFF.

The CDR3 nucleotides read TGTGCCAGCAGCCGGGGCGGCGAGCGGGGGGCAGATACGCAGTATTTT. Protein sequence: CASSRGGERGADTQYF. This chain joins TRBV5-4 and TRBJ2-3; the match to TRBD2 covers 9 bases. Germline V gene sequence: CDR1 SGHNT, CDR2 YYREEE (reference sequence). CDR3 length: 16 residues. V gave up 4 bases and J gave up 4 bases; unmatched junction bases: 10.

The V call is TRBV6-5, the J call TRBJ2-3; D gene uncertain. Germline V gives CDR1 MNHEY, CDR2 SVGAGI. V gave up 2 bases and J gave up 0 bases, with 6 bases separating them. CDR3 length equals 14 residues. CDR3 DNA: TGTGCCAGCAGTTACGACTTCAGCACAGATACGCAGTATTTT. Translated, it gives CASSYDFSTDTQYF.

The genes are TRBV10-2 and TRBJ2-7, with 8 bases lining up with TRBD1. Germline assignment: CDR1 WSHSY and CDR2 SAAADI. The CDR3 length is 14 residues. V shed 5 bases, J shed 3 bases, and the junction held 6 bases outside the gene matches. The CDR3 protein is CASSHGTGLYEQYF. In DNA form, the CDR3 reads TGCGCCAGCAGTCACGGGACAGGACTCTACGAGCAGTACTTC.

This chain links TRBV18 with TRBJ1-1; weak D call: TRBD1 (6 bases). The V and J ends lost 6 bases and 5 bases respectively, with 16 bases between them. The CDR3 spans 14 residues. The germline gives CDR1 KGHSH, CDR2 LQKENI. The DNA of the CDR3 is TGTGCCAGCTCCGGAGTTAGGGGGAATACTGAAGCTTTCTTT. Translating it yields CASSGVRGNTEAFF.

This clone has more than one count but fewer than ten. The CDR3: CASSRLRGGYTF. In nucleotides, the CDR3 is TGTGCCAGCAGCCGCCTGAGGGGGGGCTACACCTTC. J is TRBJ1-2 and V is TRBV14, with D possibly matching TRBD1 (6 bases). CDR1 is SGHDN and CDR2 is FVKESK in the germline V gene. Deletions cut 4 bases from V and 8 bases from J, with 11 bases between. The CDR3 sequence is 12 residues long.

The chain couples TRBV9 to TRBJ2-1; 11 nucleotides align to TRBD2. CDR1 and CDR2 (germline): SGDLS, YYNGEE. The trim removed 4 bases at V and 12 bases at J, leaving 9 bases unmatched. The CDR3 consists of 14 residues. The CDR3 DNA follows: TGTGCCAGCAGCCCGACACCCACTAGCGGGGGGCAGTTCTTC. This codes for CASSPTPTSGGQFF.

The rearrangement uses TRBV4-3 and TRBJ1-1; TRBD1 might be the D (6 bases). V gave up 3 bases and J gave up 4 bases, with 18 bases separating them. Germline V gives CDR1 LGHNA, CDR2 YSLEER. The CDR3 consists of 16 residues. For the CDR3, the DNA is TGCGCCAGCAGCCACTCTACAGGGTCTCCCAGCACTGAAGCTTTCTTT. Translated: CASSHSTGSPSTEAFF.

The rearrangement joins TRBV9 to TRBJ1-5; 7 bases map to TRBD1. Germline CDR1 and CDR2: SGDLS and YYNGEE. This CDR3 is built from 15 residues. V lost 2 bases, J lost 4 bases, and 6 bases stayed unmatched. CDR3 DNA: TGTGCCAGCAGCGTCACGGGACAGAAGAATCAGCCCCAGCATTTT. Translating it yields CASSVTGQKNQPQHF.

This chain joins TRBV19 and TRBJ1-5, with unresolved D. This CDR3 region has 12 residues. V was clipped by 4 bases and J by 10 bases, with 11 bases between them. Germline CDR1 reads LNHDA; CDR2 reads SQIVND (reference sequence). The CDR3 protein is CASSTLLEPQHF. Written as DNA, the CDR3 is TGTGCCAGTAGTACCCTCTTAGAACCCCAGCATTTT. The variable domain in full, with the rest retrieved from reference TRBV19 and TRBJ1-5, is DGGITQSPKYLFRKEGQNVTLSCEQNLNHDAMYWYRQDPGQGLRLIYYSQIVNDFQKGDIAEGYSVSREKKESFPLTVTSAQKNPTAFYLCASSTLLEPQHFGDGTRLSIL.

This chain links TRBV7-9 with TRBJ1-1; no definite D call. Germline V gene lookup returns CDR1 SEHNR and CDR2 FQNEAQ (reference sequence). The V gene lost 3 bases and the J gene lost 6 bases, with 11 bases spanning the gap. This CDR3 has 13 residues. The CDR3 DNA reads TGTGCCAGCAGCTTTCCCCCCTTAGCTGAAGCTTTCTTT. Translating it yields CASSFPPLAEAFF.

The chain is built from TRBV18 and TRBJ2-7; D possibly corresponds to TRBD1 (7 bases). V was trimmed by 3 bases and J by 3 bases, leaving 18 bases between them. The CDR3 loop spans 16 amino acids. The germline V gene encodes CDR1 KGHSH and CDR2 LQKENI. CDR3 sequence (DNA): TGTGCCAGCTCACCCCCCTGGCAGGGGGGCTTCTACGAGCAGTACTTC. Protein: CASSPPWQGGFYEQYF.

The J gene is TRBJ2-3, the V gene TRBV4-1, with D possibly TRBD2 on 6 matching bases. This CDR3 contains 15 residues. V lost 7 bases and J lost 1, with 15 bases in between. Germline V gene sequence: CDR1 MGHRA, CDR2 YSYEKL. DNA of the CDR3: TGCGCCAGCACCCTATCGGGCGGGGGCACAGATACGCAGTATTTT. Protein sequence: CASTLSGGGTDTQYF.

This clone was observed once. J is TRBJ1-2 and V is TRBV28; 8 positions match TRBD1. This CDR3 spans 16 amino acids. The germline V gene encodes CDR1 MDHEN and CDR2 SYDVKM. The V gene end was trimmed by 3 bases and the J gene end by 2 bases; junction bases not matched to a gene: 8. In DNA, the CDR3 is TGTGCCAGCAGTTTCCCCGGGAGACAGGGGAACTATGGCTACACCTTC. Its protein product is CASSFPGRQGNYGYTF.

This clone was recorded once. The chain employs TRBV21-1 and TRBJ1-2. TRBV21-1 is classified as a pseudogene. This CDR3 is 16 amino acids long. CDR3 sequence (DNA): TGTGCCAGCAGCAACTCCCGACTCCGGCGGGACTATGGCTACACCTTC. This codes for CASSNSRLRRDYGYTF.

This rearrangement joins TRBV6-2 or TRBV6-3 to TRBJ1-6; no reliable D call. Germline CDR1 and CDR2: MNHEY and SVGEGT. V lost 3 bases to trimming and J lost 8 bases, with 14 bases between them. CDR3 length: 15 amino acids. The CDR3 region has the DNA TGTGCCAGCAGTTATGGCGAATTCGGGGATTCACCCCTCCACTTT. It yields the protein CASSYGEFGDSPLHF.

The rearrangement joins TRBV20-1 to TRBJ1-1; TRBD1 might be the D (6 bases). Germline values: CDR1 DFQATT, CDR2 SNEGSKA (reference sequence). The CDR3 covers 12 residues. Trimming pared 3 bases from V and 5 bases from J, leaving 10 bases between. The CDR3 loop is CSASTGMTEAFF. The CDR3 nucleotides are TGCAGTGCTAGTACAGGGATGACTGAAGCTTTCTTT.